This T cell receptor beta chain was identified in a study of molecular identifiers for immune sequencing clone quantification. From the PCR reads, TCRdb called clonotypes with MiXCR, one entry per CDR3 protein. In the table there are about 500,000 distinct CDR3 sequences, about 21% of which are singletons. RNA fractions of 10%, 30% or 50% and roughly 19,000 to 1,000,000 sorted cells were the source of naive CD8 libraries. In the sort, naive CD8 T cells were defined as CD8+CD4-CCR7+CD45RA+. Trimming cost V 3 bases and J 7 bases; bases outside gene matches: 15. CDR1 and CDR2 (germline): LNHDA, SQIVND (reference sequence). The CDR3 is 17 amino acids.

The J gene is TRBJ2-7, the V gene TRBV19; 10 bases agree with TRBD1. The sequence was collected from a human donor in good health. Some libraries in this study had Jurkat cell RNA spiked in. Sequences were obtained from naive CD8+ T cells from blood, with Jurkat cell RNA spiked in. The subset denotes: FACS-sorted CD8+CD4-CCR7+CD45RA+ naive T cells. CDR3 sequence: CASSIRWDRGEAREQYF. CDR3 in DNA: TGTGCCAGTAGTATCCGATGGGACAGGGGAGAGGCGAGGGAGCAGTACTTC.